This entry features one TCR beta chain sequence. Antigen unknown. TCRdb ran MiXCR on the reads and lists one entry per CDR3 protein. The sample has 490,000 or so distinct CDR3 sequences, 11% seen once; the top ten hold roughly a tenth. This sample was included in a study of T cell repertoires in cytomegalovirus infection. The overall study: Signatures in public TCR beta sequences pointed to both CMV infection and matching HLA type.

The germline V gene has CDR1 MNHEY and CDR2 SVGEGT. Trimming removed 4 bases from V and 4 bases from J, with 13 bases in between. CDR3 length equals 14 residues. Broader study findings: Ex vivo, HLA-C-restricted CMV-specific TCR beta clonotypes prevailed over the rest of the response. There were carriers of CMV plus the relevant HLA, and cumulative public TCR beta family frequency identified them.

The TCR originated in a human donor in good health (CMV status not recorded). Some clones in this sample may be carry-over from other donors' samples. Material: PBMCs. The chain joins TRBV6-2 or TRBV6-3 to TRBJ1-2; D unresolved. The CDR3 spells CASSSGRTLYGYTF. CDR3 coding DNA: TGTGCCAGCAGTTCCGGGAGGACCCTCTATGGCTACACCTTC.